Sequencing of this TCR beta chain was carried out in a study of cytomegalovirus exposure and HLA in healthy donors. The PCR had 60 Vbeta and 13 Jbeta primers. This table comes from immunoSEQ multiplex PCR, and its TCRdb copy is limited to in-frame clones, with some not included. The sample contains about 82,000 clones, around 85% of which appear only once. Points on this clone: Its antigen is not known.

Study observations and caveats: Association of a missense DCLRE1C variant with TCR beta V- and J-gene trimming was reported in a later analysis.

The receptor was isolated from a human donor in good health. Source material: PBMCs.

In nucleotides, the CDR3 is TGTGCCAGCTCACCACCTGGGACAGGGAATGGAGAAAAACTGTTTTTT. Translated, it gives CASSPPGTGNGEKLFF. This chain uses TRBV18 with TRBJ1-4; 9 bases match TRBD1. The CDR3 is made up of 16 amino acids. The germline CDR1 and CDR2 sequences are KGHSH and LQKENI. Unmatched junction bases numbered 7, after V lost 0 bases and J lost 8 bases.